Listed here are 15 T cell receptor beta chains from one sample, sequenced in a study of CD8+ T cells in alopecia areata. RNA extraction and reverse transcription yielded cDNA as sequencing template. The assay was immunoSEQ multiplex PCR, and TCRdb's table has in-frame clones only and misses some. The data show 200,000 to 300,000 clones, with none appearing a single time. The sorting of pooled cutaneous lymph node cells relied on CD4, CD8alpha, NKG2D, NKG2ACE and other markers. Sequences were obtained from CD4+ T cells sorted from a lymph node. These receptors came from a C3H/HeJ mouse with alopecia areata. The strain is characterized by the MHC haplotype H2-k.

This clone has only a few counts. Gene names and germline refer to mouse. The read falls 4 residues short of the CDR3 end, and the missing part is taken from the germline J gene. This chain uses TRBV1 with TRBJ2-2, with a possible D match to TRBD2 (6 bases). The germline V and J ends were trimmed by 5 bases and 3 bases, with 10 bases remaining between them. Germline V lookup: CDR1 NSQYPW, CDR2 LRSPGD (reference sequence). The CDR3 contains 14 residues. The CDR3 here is CTCSLWGDTGQLYF. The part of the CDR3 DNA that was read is TGCACCTGCAGTCTCTGGGGCGACACCGGG.

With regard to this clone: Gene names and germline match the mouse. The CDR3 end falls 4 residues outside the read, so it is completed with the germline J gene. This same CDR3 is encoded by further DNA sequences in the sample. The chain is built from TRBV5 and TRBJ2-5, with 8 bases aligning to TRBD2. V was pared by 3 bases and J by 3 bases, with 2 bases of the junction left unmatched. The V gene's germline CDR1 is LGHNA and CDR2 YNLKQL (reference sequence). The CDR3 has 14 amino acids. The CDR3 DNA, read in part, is TGTGCCAGCAGCCAGCTGGGGGGTCAAGAC. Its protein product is CASSQLGGQD. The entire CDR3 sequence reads CASSQLGGQDTQYF.

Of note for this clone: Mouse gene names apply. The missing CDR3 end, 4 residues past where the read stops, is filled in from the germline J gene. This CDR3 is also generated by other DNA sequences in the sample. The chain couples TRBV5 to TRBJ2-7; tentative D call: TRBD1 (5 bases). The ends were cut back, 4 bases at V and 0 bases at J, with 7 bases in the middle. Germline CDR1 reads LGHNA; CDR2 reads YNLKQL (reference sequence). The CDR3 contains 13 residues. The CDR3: CASSRDSSYEQYF. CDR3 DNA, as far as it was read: TGTGCCAGCAGCCGCGACAGCTCCTAT.

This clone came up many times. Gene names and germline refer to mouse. CDR3 DNA (partial): TGTGCCAGCTCTCCCTCCGGGACAGGGAACTCC. Encoded protein: CASSPSGTGNS. The entire CDR3 reads CASSPSGTGNSDYTF. This chain uses TRBV12-1 with TRBJ1-2; 9 nucleotides agree with TRBD1. The read terminates 4 residues ahead of where the CDR3 ends, so the germline J gene completes it. The J segment lost 2 bases and the V segment lost 2 bases, leaving 5 bases of the junction unmatched. In germline, CDR1 is SGHSN, CDR2 HYEKVE. CDR3 length: 15 residues.

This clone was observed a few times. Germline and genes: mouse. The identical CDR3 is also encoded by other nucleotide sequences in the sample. The CDR3 sequence: CASSSGTGGYEQYF. The sequenced part of the CDR3 DNA is TGTGCTAGCTCCTCCGGGACTGGGGGATAT. The V call is TRBV17, the J call TRBJ2-7; TRBD2 aligns across 11 bases. The DNA ends 4 residues before the CDR3 does, and the rest of the CDR3 is filled in from the germline J gene. This CDR3 is 14 amino acids long. Germline loops: CDR1 MNHDT, CDR2 YYDKIL. Looking up the rest from reference TRBV17 and TRBJ2-7 gives the full variable domain: DTTVKQNPRYKLARVGKPVNLICSQTMNHDTMYWYQKKPNQAPKLLLFYYDKILNREADTFEKFQSSRPNNSFCSLYIGSAGLEYSAMYLCASSSGTGGYEQYFGPGTRLTVL.

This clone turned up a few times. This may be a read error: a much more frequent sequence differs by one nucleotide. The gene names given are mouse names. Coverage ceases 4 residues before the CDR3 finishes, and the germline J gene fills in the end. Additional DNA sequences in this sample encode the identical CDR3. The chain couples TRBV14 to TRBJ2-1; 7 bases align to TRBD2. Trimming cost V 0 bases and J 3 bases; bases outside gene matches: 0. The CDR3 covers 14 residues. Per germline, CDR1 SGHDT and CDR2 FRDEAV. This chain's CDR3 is CASSFWGGYAEQFF. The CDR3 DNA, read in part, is TGTGCCAGCAGTTTCTGGGGGGGCTATGCT.

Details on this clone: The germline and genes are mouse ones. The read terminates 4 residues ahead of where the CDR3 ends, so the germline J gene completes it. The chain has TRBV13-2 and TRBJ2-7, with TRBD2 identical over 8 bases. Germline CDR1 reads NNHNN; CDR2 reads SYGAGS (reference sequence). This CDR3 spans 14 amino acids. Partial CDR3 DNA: TGTGCCAGCGGTGATGCGGCGGGACTGGAT. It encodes CASGDAAGLD. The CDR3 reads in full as CASGDAAGLDEQYF.

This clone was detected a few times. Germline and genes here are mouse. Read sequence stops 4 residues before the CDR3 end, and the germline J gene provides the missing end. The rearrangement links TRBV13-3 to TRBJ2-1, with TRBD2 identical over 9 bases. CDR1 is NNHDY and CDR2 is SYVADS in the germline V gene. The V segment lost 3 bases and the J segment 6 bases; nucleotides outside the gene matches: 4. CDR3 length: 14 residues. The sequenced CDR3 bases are TGTGCCAGCAGTGGTATGGGGGGGCTTGCT. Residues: CASSGMGGLA. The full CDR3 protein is CASSGMGGLAEQFF.

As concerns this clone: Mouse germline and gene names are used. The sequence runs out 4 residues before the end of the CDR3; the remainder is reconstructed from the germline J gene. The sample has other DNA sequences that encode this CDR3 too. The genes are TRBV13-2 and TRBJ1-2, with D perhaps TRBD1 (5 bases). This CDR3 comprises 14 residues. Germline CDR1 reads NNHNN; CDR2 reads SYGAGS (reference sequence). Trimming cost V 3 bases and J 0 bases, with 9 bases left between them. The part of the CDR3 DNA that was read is TGTGCCAGCGGTGTCCAGGGTGCAAACTCC. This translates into CASGVQGANS. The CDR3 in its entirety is CASGVQGANSDYTF.

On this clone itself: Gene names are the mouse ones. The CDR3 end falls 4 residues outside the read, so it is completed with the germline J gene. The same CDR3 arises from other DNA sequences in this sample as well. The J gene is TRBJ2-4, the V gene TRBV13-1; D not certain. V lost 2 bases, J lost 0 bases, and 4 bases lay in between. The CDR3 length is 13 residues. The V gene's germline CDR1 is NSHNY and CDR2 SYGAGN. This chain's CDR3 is CASSESSQNTLYF. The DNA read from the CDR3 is TGTGCCAGCAGTGAATCTAGTCAAAAC.

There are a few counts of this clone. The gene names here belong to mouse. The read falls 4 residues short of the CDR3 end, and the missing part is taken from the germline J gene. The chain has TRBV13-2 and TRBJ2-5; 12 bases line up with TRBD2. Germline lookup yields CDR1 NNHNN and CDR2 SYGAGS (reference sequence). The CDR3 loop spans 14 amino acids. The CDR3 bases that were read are TGTGCCAGCGGGACTGGGGGGGCGTTGGAC. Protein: CASGTGGALD. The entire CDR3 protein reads CASGTGGALDTQYF.

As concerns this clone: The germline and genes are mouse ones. CDR3 sequence: CTCRWEGSTEVFF. Partial CDR3 DNA: TGCACCTGCAGATGGGAGGGGAGCACA. This chain connects TRBV1 to TRBJ1-1; tentatively, D is TRBD1 (5 bases). The CDR3 end is not reached by the read, which stops 4 residues before it; the germline J gene fills it in. V lost 6 bases and J lost 4, with 12 bases in between. Germline CDR1 is NSQYPW and CDR2 is LRSPGD (reference sequence). The CDR3 has 13 amino acids.

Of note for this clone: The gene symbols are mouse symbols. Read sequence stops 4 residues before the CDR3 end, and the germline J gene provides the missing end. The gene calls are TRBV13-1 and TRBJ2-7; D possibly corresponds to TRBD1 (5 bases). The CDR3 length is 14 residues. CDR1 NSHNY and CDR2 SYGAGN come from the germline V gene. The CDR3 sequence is CASSDPRAGYEQYF. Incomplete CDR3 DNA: TGTGCCAGCAGTGATCCCCGGGCAGGGTAT.

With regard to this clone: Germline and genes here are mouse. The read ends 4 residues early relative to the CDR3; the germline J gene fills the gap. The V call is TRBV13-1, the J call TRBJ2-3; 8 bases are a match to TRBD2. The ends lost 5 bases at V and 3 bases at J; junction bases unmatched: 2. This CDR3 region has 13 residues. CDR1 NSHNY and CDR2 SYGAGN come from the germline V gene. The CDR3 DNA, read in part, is TGTGCCAGCAGGGGGGGGGCCGCAGAA. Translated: CASRGGAAE. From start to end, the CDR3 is CASRGGAAETLYF.

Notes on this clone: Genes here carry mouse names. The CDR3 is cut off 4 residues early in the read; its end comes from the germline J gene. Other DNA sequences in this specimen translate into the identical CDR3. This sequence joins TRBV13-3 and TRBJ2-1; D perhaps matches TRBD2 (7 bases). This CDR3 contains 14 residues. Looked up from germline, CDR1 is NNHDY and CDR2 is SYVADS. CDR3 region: CASSDGGARAEQFF. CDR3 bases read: TGTGCCAGCAGTGATGGGGGGGCGAGGGCT.